Listed below are T cell receptor beta chains from one sample, sequenced in a study of OX40 agonist ivuxolimab in advanced cancers. TCRdb keeps only in-frame clones here, not all; method: immunoSEQ multiplex PCR. The sample has tens of thousands of clones; around 84% are singletons. The sequenced sample was CD4+ or CD8+ T cells sorted from blood, obtained in a trial of the OX40 agonist ivuxolimab. These receptors were collected from an adult with an advanced solid tumor such as melanoma, head and neck, liver or kidney cancer. The CDR3 runs from the conserved cysteine through the conserved F or W. The order of the fields is clone size, D gene, J gene, V gene, CDR3 DNA, CDR3 protein. A D gene is named only where the DNA matches it firmly. Size values are once, few and many counts, or a class for expanded clones, and some rows have none.

clone size: -
D gene: -
J gene: TRBJ2-7
V gene: TRBV7-6
CDR3 DNA: TGTGCCAGCAGCTTAGTAGTAGGAGGCTACGAGCAGTACTTC
CDR3 protein: CASSLVVGGYEQYF

clone size: -
D gene: -
J gene: TRBJ2-1
V gene: TRBV25-1
CDR3 DNA: TGTGCCAGCAGTGAGTCAGGCTACAATGAGCAGTTCTTC
CDR3 protein: CASSESGYNEQFF

clone size: -
D gene: TRBD1
J gene: TRBJ1-5
V gene: TRBV4-2
CDR3 DNA: TGTGCCAGCAGACAGGGGGCGGATCAGCCCCAGCATTTT
CDR3 protein: CASRQGADQPQHF

clone size: -
D gene: -
J gene: TRBJ2-7
V gene: TRBV5-4
CDR3 DNA: TGTGCCAGCAGCTTCCAGGGTCGGAACTACGAGCAGTACTTC
CDR3 protein: CASSFQGRNYEQYF

clone size: -
D gene: -
J gene: TRBJ2-7
V gene: TRBV5-1
CDR3 DNA: TGCGCCAGCAGCTTGCAATCGACTTCCTACGAGCAGTACTTC
CDR3 protein: CASSLQSTSYEQYF

clone size: -
D gene: -
J gene: TRBJ2-2
V gene: TRBV2
CDR3 DNA: TGTGCCAGCAGCGTTACCGGTACCGGGGAGCTGTTTTTT
CDR3 protein: CASSVTGTGELFF

clone size: -
D gene: -
J gene: TRBJ2-2
V gene: TRBV7-2
CDR3 DNA: TGTGCCAGCAGCTTAGGGCTGAGGAGCTCGAACACCGGGGAGCTGTTTTTT
CDR3 protein: CASSLGLRSSNTGELFF

clone size: once
D gene: -
J gene: TRBJ1-4
V gene: TRBV18
CDR3 DNA: TGTGCCAGCTCACCACCCCAGCCGGAGAATGAAAAACTGTTTTTT
CDR3 protein: CASSPPQPENEKLFF

clone size: once
D gene: TRBD1
J gene: TRBJ2-7
V gene: TRBV19
CDR3 DNA: TGTGCCAGTAGTATTCAGACAGGGGGCTACGAGCAGTACTTC
CDR3 protein: CASSIQTGGYEQYF

clone size: -
D gene: -
J gene: TRBJ2-3
V gene: TRBV5-8
CDR3 DNA: TGTGCCAGCAGCTTGATCGTCGGTGCTCGTACGCAGTATTTT
CDR3 protein: CASSLIVGARTQYF

clone size: -
D gene: TRBD1
J gene: TRBJ1-2
V gene: TRBV6-4
CDR3 DNA: TGTGCCAGCAGTGACTCTCCGGGACAGGGGAGGTCCTATGGCTACACCTTC
CDR3 protein: CASSDSPGQGRSYGYTF

clone size: -
D gene: -
J gene: TRBJ1-1
V gene: TRBV6-1
CDR3 DNA: TGTGCCAGCAGTCCCTCGGGGGGGCTAACTGAAGCTTTCTTT
CDR3 protein: CASSPSGGLTEAFF

clone size: -
D gene: -
J gene: TRBJ2-7
V gene: TRBV19
CDR3 DNA: TGTGCCAGTAGTATCGGTCAGAGCTCCTACGAGCAGTACTTC
CDR3 protein: CASSIGQSSYEQYF

clone size: -
D gene: -
J gene: TRBJ2-1
V gene: TRBV29-1
CDR3 DNA: TGCAGCGTTGGTCAACAGGGCAATGAGCAGTTCTTC
CDR3 protein: CSVGQQGNEQFF

clone size: -
D gene: -
J gene: TRBJ2-7
V gene: TRBV18
CDR3 DNA: TGTGCCAGCTCACCACCGCAAGAAAACGAGCAGTACTTC
CDR3 protein: CASSPPQENEQYF

clone size: -
D gene: -
J gene: TRBJ1-1
V gene: TRBV27
CDR3 DNA: TGTGCCAGCAGTTTTAACCCGGGGGGGACTGAAGCTTTCTTT
CDR3 protein: CASSFNPGGTEAFF

clone size: -
D gene: -
J gene: TRBJ1-5
V gene: TRBV6-4
CDR3 DNA: TGTGCCAGCAGTCCCCGGCCCCAGCATTTT
CDR3 protein: CASSPRPQHF

clone size: -
D gene: -
J gene: TRBJ1-2
V gene: TRBV29-1
CDR3 DNA: TGCAGCGTGAGGGACGTTAACTATGGCTACACCTTC
CDR3 protein: CSVRDVNYGYTF

clone size: -
D gene: -
J gene: TRBJ1-1
V gene: TRBV4-2
CDR3 DNA: TGTGCCAGCAGCCGCGGAGGGCAAAGCACTGAAGCTTTCTTT
CDR3 protein: CASSRGGQSTEAFF

clone size: -
D gene: -
J gene: TRBJ1-4
V gene: TRBV5-8
CDR3 DNA: TGTGCCAGCAGCTTGGAGTCAGGGATTCGGACTAATGAAAAACTGTTTTTT
CDR3 protein: CASSLESGIRTNEKLFF

clone size: -
D gene: -
J gene: TRBJ1-5
V gene: TRBV7-2
CDR3 DNA: TGTGCCAGCAGCTTAGATAGGACCCGCGGGAGGCCCCAGCATTTT
CDR3 protein: CASSLDRTRGRPQHF

clone size: -
D gene: -
J gene: TRBJ2-3
V gene: TRBV6-5
CDR3 DNA: TGTGCCAGCAGTTACCAGGCGGCGTTCCCCACAGATACGCAGTATTTT
CDR3 protein: CASSYQAAFPTDTQYF

clone size: -
D gene: TRBD2
J gene: TRBJ2-3
V gene: TRBV5-6
CDR3 DNA: TGTGCCAGCAGCTCCTTAGCGGGGGATAGCACAGATACGCAGTATTTT
CDR3 protein: CASSSLAGDSTDTQYF

clone size: few
D gene: -
J gene: TRBJ2-3
V gene: TRBV27
CDR3 DNA: TGTGCCAGCAGTTCGGACAGAAGCACAGATACGCAGTATTTT
CDR3 protein: CASSSDRSTDTQYF

clone size: -
D gene: -
J gene: TRBJ1-4
V gene: TRBV7-2
CDR3 DNA: TGTGCCAGCAGCCGCAGGGGTGAGGATGAAAAACTGTTTTTT
CDR3 protein: CASSRRGEDEKLFF

clone size: -
D gene: TRBD2
J gene: TRBJ2-3
V gene: TRBV27
CDR3 DNA: TGTGCCAGCAGTTTTTTAGGCGGGAGAACCACAGATACGCAGTATTTT
CDR3 protein: CASSFLGGRTTDTQYF

clone size: -
D gene: -
J gene: TRBJ2-2
V gene: TRBV7-9
CDR3 DNA: TGTGCCAGCAGCCTCCTTGGTGAAATCGGGGAGCTGTTTTTT
CDR3 protein: CASSLLGEIGELFF

clone size: -
D gene: TRBD2
J gene: TRBJ2-7
V gene: TRBV5-6
CDR3 DNA: TGTGCCAGCAGTCCCCTCGGGGGGGACGAGAACACCTACGAGCAGTACTTC
CDR3 protein: CASSPLGGDENTYEQYF

clone size: few
D gene: TRBD1
J gene: TRBJ1-3
V gene: TRBV9
CDR3 DNA: TGTGCCAGCAGCCCCGGGACAGGGGGCTCCTCTGGAAACACCATATATTTT
CDR3 protein: CASSPGTGGSSGNTIYF

clone size: -
D gene: TRBD2
J gene: TRBJ2-3
V gene: TRBV15
CDR3 DNA: TGTGCCACCAGCAGAACGGCGGGGGGCTTAGGAGGTACAGATACGCAGTATTTT
CDR3 protein: CATSRTAGGLGGTDTQYF

clone size: -
D gene: TRBD1
J gene: TRBJ1-6
V gene: TRBV7-2
CDR3 DNA: TGTGCCAGCAGCTTGCTACAGGGGGCAGGGCCACCCCTCCACTTT
CDR3 protein: CASSLLQGAGPPLHF

clone size: -
D gene: -
J gene: TRBJ1-5
V gene: TRBV14
CDR3 DNA: TGTGCCAGCAGCCAAGCGGGGGGCAATCAGCCCCAGCATTTT
CDR3 protein: CASSQAGGNQPQHF

clone size: -
D gene: TRBD2
J gene: TRBJ2-1
V gene: TRBV28
CDR3 DNA: TGTGCCAGCAGTCGCGGCGGACTAGCGGGAGGAGGCTCCTACAATGAGCAGTTCTTC
CDR3 protein: CASSRGGLAGGGSYNEQFF

clone size: few
D gene: -
J gene: TRBJ2-1
V gene: TRBV7-2
CDR3 DNA: TGTGCCAGCAGCTTTCAGAGGACGCCCAATGAGCAGTTCTTC
CDR3 protein: CASSFQRTPNEQFF

clone size: -
D gene: TRBD2
J gene: TRBJ2-1
V gene: TRBV5-1
CDR3 DNA: TGCGCCAGCAGCTTGTCCGGGAGGGTAGATGAGCAGTTCTTC
CDR3 protein: CASSLSGRVDEQFF

clone size: -
D gene: TRBD2
J gene: TRBJ2-1
V gene: TRBV7-2
CDR3 DNA: TGTGCCAGCAGCTCCCGTAGGGCGACTAGCGGGGGGCCCAATGAGCAGTTCTTC
CDR3 protein: CASSSRRATSGGPNEQFF

clone size: once
D gene: -
J gene: TRBJ2-3
V gene: TRBV7-2
CDR3 DNA: TGTGCCAGCAGCCACACACGGCCGTCTAGCACAGATACGCAGTATTTT
CDR3 protein: CASSHTRPSSTDTQYF

clone size: -
D gene: TRBD1
J gene: TRBJ1-5
V gene: TRBV6-6
CDR3 DNA: TGTGCCAGCAGCTCCCAAGGACAGGGAAGTCAGCCCCAGCATTTT
CDR3 protein: CASSSQGQGSQPQHF

clone size: -
D gene: -
J gene: TRBJ2-2
V gene: TRBV7-8
CDR3 DNA: TGTGCCAGCAGCTTATACAGGGCGGCCGGGGAGCTGTTTTTT
CDR3 protein: CASSLYRAAGELFF

clone size: -
D gene: TRBD1
J gene: TRBJ1-5
V gene: TRBV5-4
CDR3 DNA: TGTGCCAGCAGCTTGGGGACAGGGCCCGCTCAGCCCCAGCATTTT
CDR3 protein: CASSLGTGPAQPQHF

clone size: -
D gene: -
J gene: TRBJ1-4
V gene: TRBV30
CDR3 DNA: TGTGCCTGGTCGCGGACTAATGAAAAACTGTTTTTT
CDR3 protein: CAWSRTNEKLFF

clone size: -
D gene: -
J gene: TRBJ2-7
V gene: TRBV18
CDR3 DNA: TGTGCCAGCTCACCACAACAGGGTTCGGGCGAGCAGTACTTC
CDR3 protein: CASSPQQGSGEQYF

clone size: -
D gene: -
J gene: TRBJ1-5
V gene: TRBV30
CDR3 DNA: TGTGCCTGGAGTAAGGGTAGCAATCAGCCCCAGCATTTT
CDR3 protein: CAWSKGSNQPQHF

clone size: -
D gene: TRBD1
J gene: TRBJ2-1
V gene: TRBV6-5
CDR3 DNA: TGTGCCAGCCGCAGACAGGGTCGATACAATGAGCAGTTCTTC
CDR3 protein: CASRRQGRYNEQFF

clone size: -
D gene: -
J gene: TRBJ2-7
V gene: TRBV11-3
CDR3 DNA: TGTGCCAGCAGCTATGGGGAGAAGTCCTACGAGCAGTACTTC
CDR3 protein: CASSYGEKSYEQYF

clone size: -
D gene: TRBD1
J gene: TRBJ2-5
V gene: TRBV6-5
CDR3 DNA: TGTGCCAGCAGTTACGGACAGGTTAAGACCCAGTACTTC
CDR3 protein: CASSYGQVKTQYF

clone size: few
D gene: -
J gene: TRBJ1-5
V gene: TRBV6-5
CDR3 DNA: TGTGCCAGCAGGCAGGGGATAGGGGAGGAGCCCCAGCATTTT
CDR3 protein: CASRQGIGEEPQHF